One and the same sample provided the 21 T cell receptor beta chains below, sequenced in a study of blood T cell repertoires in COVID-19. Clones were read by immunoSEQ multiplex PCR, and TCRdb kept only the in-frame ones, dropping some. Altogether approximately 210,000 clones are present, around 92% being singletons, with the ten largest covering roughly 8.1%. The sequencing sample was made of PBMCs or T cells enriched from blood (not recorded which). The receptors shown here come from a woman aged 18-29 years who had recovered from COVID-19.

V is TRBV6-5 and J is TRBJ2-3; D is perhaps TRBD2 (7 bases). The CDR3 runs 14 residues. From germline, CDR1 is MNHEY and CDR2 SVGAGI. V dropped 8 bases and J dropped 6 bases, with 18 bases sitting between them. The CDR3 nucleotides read TGTGCCAGCGTCCTGGGGGGGGGCGGGGATACGCAGTATTTT. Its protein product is CASVLGGGGDTQYF.

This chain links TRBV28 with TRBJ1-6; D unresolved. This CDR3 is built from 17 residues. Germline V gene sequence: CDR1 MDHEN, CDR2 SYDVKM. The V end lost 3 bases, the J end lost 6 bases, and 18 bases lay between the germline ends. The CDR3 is CASSFRHLRTLNSPLHF. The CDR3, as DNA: TGTGCCAGCAGTTTTCGACATCTCAGGACTCTTAATTCACCCCTCCACTTT.

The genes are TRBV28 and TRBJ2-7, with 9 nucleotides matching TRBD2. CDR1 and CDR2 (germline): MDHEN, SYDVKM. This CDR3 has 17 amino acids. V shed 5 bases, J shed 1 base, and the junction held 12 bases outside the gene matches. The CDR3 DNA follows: TGTGCCAGCAGTGGCGGGGGGGCTAATATTAGGTCCTACGAGCAGTACTTC. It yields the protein CASSGGGANIRSYEQYF.

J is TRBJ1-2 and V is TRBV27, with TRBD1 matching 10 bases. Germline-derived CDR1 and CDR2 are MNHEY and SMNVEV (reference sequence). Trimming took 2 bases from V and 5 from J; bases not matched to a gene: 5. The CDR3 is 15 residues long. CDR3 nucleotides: TGTGCCAGCAGTTTAAGGGGGACAGGGGCTTATGGCTACACCTTC. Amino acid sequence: CASSLRGTGAYGYTF.

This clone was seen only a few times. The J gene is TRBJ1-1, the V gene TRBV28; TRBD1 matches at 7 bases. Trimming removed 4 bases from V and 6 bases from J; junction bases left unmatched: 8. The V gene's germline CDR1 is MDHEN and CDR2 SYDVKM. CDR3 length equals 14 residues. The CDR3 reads CASSSGQVSAEAFF. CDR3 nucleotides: TGTGCCAGCAGTTCCGGACAGGTGAGCGCTGAAGCTTTCTTT.

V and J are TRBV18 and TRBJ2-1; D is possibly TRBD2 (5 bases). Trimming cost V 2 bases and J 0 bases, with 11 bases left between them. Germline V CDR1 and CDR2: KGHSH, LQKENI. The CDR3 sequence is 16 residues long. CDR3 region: CASSPTPSFSYNEQFF. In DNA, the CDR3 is TGTGCCAGCTCACCAACCCCTAGCTTCTCCTACAATGAGCAGTTCTTC.

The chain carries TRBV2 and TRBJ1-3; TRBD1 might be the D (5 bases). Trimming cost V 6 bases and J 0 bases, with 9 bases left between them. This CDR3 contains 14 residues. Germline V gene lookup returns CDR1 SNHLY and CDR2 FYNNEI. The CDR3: CASRDIISGNTIYF. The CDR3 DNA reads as TGTGCCAGCAGGGACATCATCTCTGGAAACACCATATATTTT.

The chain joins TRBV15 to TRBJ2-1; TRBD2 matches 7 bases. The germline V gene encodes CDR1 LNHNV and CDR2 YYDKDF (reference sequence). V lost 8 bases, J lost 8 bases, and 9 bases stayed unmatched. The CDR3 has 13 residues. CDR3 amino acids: CATRRASGYEQFF. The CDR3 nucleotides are TGTGCCACCCGTAGGGCTAGCGGATATGAGCAGTTCTTC.

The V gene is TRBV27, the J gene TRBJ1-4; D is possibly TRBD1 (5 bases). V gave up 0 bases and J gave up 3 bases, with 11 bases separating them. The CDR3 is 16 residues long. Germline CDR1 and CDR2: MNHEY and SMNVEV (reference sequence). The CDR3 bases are TGTGCCAGCAGTTTATCGTGGGCGGGACCTAATGAAAAACTGTTTTTT. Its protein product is CASSLSWAGPNEKLFF.

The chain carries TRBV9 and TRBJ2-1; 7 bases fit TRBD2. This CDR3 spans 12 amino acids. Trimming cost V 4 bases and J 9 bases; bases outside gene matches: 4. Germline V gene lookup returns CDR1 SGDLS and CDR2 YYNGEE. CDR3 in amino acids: CASSRGGGEQFF. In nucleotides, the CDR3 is TGTGCCAGCAGCCGGGGCGGGGGTGAGCAGTTCTTC.

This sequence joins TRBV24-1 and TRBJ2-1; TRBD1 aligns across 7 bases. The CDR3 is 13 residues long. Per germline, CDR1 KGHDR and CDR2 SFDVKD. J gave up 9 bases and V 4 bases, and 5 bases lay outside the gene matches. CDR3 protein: CATSEPQGSEQFF. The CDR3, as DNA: TGTGCCACCAGTGAACCACAGGGGAGTGAGCAGTTCTTC.

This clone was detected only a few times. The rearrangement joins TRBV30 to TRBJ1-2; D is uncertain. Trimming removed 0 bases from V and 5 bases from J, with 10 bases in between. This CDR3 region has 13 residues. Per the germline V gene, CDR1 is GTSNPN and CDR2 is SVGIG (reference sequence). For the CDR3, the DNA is TGTGCCTGGAGTGTACGCCGGGAGTATGGCTACACCTTC. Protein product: CAWSVRREYGYTF.

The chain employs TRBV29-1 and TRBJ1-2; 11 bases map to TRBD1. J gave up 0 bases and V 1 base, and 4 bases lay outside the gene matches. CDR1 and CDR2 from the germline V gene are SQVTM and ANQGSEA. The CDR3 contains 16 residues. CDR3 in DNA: TGCAGCGTTGAAGGGGGACAGGGGGGCTCTAACTATGGCTACACCTTC. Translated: CSVEGGQGGSNYGYTF.

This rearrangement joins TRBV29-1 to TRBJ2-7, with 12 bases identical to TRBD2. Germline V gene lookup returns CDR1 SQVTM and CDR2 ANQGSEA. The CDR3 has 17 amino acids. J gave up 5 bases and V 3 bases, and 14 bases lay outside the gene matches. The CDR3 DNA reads TGCAGCGTTGAGACGCTAGCGGGGGGGCAGTTCTACAACGAGCAGTACTTC. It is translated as CSVETLAGGQFYNEQYF.

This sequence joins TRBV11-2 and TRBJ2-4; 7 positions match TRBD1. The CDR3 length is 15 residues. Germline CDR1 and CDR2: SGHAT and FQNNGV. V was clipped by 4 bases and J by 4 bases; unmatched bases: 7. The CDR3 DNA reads TGTGCCAGCAGCTCTTACCGGGACAGAAAAAACATTCAGTACTTC. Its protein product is CASSSYRDRKNIQYF.

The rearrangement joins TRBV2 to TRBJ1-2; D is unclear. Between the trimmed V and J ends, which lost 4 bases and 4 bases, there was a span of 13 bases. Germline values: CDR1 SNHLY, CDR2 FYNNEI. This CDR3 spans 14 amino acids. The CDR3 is CASSGSTVSYGYTF. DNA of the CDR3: TGTGCCAGCAGTGGATCTACAGTGAGCTATGGCTACACCTTC.

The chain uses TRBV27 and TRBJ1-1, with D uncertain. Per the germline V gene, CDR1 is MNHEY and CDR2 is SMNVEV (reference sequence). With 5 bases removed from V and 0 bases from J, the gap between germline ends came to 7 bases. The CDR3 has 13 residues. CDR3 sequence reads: CASSPGLNTEAFF. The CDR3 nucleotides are TGTGCCAGCAGTCCGGGATTGAACACTGAAGCTTTCTTT.

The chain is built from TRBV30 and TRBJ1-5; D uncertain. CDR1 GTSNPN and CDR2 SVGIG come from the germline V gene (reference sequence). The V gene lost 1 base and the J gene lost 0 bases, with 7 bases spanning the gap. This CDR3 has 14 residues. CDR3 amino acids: CAWSALYSNQPQHF. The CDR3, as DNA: TGTGCCTGGAGTGCTCTATATAGCAATCAGCCCCAGCATTTT.

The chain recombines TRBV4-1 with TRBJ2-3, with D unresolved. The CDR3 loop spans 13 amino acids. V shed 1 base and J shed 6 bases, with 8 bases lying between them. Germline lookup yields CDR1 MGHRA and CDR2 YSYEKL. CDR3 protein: CASSQGVEDTQYF. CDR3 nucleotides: TGCGCCAGCAGCCAAGGGGTGGAGGATACGCAGTATTTT.

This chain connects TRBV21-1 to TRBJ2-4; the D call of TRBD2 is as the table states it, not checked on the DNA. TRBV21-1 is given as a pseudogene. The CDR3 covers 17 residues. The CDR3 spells CASSKPAGGAGSNIQYF. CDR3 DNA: TGTGCCAGCAGCAAACCGGCCGGGGGGGCCGGATCGAACATTCAGTACTTC.

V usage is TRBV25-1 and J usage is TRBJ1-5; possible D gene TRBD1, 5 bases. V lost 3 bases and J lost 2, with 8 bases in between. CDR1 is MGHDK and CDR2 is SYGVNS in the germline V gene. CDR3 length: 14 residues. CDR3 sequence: CASSDTGGNQPQHF. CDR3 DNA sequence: TGTGCCAGCAGTGATACGGGGGGCAATCAGCCCCAGCATTTT.